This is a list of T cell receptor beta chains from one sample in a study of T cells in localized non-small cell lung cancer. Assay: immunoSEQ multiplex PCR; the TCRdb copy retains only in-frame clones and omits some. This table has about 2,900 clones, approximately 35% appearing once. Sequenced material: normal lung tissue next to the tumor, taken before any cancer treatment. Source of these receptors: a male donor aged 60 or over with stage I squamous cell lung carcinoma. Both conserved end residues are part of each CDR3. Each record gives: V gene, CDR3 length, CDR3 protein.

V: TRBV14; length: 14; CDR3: CASSQVNNPREQYF
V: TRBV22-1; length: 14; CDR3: CASSSRTGNTEAFF
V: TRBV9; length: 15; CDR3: CASSPRFGPRYGYTF
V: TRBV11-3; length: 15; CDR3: CASSSPGLAGHTQYF
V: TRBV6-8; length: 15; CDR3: CASSYSLESLDGYTF
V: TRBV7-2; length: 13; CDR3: CASSLGEVEAQFF
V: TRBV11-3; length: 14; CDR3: CASAVGPQADTQYF
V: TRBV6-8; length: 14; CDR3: CASRTGYENTEAFF
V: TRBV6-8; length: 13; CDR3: CASSHGGSTEAFF
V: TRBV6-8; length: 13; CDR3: CASRPTTGNEAFF
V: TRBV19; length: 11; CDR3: CASGFNYGYTF
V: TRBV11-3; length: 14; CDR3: CASSFRDSSYEQYF
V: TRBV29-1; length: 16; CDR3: CSVETDGLAGEETQYF
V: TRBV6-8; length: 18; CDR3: CASSDQEGRGGYFDEQFF
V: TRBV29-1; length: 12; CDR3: CSVVRGPDTQYF
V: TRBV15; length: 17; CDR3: CATSTRRTVTPRETQYF
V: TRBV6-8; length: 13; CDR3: CASSDPHNEKLFF
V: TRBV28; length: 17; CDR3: CASSSRYWDRGWSQQYF
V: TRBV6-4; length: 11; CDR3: CASSYGETQYF
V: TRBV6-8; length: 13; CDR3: CASSFGHSDEQYF
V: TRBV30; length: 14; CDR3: CAWKKQGAWEKLFF
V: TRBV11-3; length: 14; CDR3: CASTIGGAWEKLFF
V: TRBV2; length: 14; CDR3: CASSPVNPSQPLHF
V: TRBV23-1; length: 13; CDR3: CASRVDRDRGYTF
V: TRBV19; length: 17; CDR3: CASSIDSHRQGTYEQYF
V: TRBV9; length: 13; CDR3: CASKDGGVGGYTF
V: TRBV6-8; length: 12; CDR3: CAIGTEKETQYF
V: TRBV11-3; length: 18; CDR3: CASSLVVAGGRGTGELFF
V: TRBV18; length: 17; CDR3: CASSPPGTVLMNTEAFF
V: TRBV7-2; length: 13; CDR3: CASSFGGGYEQYF
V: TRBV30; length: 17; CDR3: CAWSRKLNSNSNQPQHF
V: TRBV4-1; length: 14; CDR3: CASSQLEGVRELFF
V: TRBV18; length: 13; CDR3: CASSPSGIDEQFF
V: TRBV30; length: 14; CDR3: CAWSVGPFDQPQHF
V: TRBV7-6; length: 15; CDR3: CASSRGEQDYNEQFF
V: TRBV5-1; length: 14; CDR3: CASKAWASDSPLHF
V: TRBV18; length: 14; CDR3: CASSRRDSNYGYTF
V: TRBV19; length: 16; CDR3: CASSNIMTGDSQPQHF
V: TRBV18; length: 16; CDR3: CASSPYDASSGNTIYF
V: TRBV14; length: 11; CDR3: CASSQQETQYF
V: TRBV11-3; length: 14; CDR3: CASSGAGRVGTQYF
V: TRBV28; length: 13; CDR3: CASRDSRLEKLFF
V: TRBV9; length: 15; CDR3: CASSEAGTGGYGYTF